This is a list of T cell receptor beta chains from one sample in a study of T cells in localized non-small cell lung cancer. TCRdb's table, derived via immunoSEQ multiplex PCR, lists solely in-frame clones and lacks some. The sample holds roughly 10,000 clones; less than 35% are singletons and the top ten take roughly 5.2%. Specimen: lung tumor tissue, collected before any cancer treatment. Receptors originate from a man aged 40 to 70 with stage I lung adenocarcinoma. Each CDR3 is given with its conserved first and last residue.

cdr3_length,v_call,cdr3_aa
15,TRBV9,CASSDRTGGNQPQHF
15,TRBV18,CASSPQGAVGTEAFF
16,TRBV5-1,CASSLSGPSYNSPLHF
15,TRBV19,CASSFLGTGGDTQYF
14,TRBV10-2,CASSEKGTVYEQYF
13,TRBV10-2,CASSEQQDYGYTF
13,TRBV30,CAWRGTGGYGYTF
13,TRBV29-1,CSVGGDSSNEQFF
15,TRBV6-8,CASSEGTSAADTQYF
15,TRBV9,CASSVDGQEGNTIYF
17,TRBV12-1,CASSFLVPGQGYYEQYF
14,TRBV11-3,CASSYGQGVYEQYF
13,TRBV30,CAWSSGGRTGYTF
15,TRBV11-3,CASSPTVAAYNEQFF
14,TRBV11-3,CASSQDRVGDTQYF
15,TRBV19,CASRAGSLNTGELFF
16,TRBV11-3,CASSLDRDGNGYEQYF
17,TRBV6-8,CASSPLWGTVNTGELFF
14,TRBV19,CATRQGASDYGYTF
15,TRBV18,CASSPGYRGSYEQYF
15,TRBV2,CASSKTGVLVEKLFF
16,TRBV6-8,CAISGSLDSRLYGYTF
17,TRBV9,CAIGPRQVDSGANVLTF
14,TRBV10-2,CASSDEGRNSPLHF
14,TRBV18,CASSSTGVADTQYF
17,TRBV30,CAWSVRPTGRATYGYTF
15,TRBV27,CASSRAGKRTYEQYF
14,TRBV5-1,CASSLLEGADTQYF
16,TRBV19,CASSMLPGQRNQPQHF
16,TRBV11-3,CASSLPGQGASYEQYF
15,TRBV5-1,CASSLGTGTGNTIYF
16,TRBV5-1,CASSLQVGAGAYEQYF
15,TRBV10-3,CAISDLAGEGETQYF
13,TRBV9,CASSVEGDDGYTF
15,TRBV29-1,CSVAGQLSSGNTIYF
14,TRBV11-3,CASSLISRQETQYF
13,TRBV10-2,CASSWGQVGEQYF
13,TRBV9,CASSAMGTGELFF
14,TRBV18,CASSRGQADTEAFF
16,TRBV11-3,CASSPTGTLTYNEQFF
16,TRBV6-8,CASSPNGTGVAYEQYF
17,TRBV9,CASSHSQGVTYTDTQYF
16,TRBV11-3,CASSTYGGTGSSPLHF
15,TRBV5-1,CASSLRGATNEKLFF
16,TRBV29-1,CSVELRPHGSTDTQYF
14,TRBV11-3,CASSLSRANTEAFF
14,TRBV11-3,CASSFETGNQPQHF
14,TRBV19,CASSTLQGNQPQHF
13,TRBV6-8,CASKMDSYYGYTF
15,TRBV19,CASSISGTLTGELFF
14,TRBV25-1,CASRGRGTVDGYTF
17,TRBV27,CASSFRFGGGTQETQYF
18,TRBV1,CASSQDRQGEIGGETQYF
16,TRBV11-3,CASRTWGSSYNSPLHF
16,TRBV2,CASSRNRDSNNYGYTF